These 12 T cell receptor beta chains share one sample of origin, sequenced in a study of shared clonotypes between healthy human individuals. Produced via immunoSEQ multiplex PCR; TCRdb's table is partial and in-frame only. The table lists 400,000 to 600,000 clones, 95% to 97% of them singletons. Sequenced: naive CD4+ T cells sorted from blood. Noted subset: CD45RA+ positively selected. The receptors were sampled from a woman aged 25 to 39 in good health.

This chain connects TRBV29-1 to TRBJ2-3; no reliable D call. This CDR3 is 13 amino acids long. Germline V CDR1 and CDR2: SQVTM, ANQGSEA. Trimming removed 7 bases from V and 0 bases from J, with 11 bases in between. The CDR3 region has the DNA TGCAGCGCCTCGGACCCGAGCACAGATACGCAGTATTTT. It is translated as CSASDPSTDTQYF.

The V gene is TRBV6-1, the J gene TRBJ2-2; the D gene could be TRBD1 or TRBD2 (5 bases each). This CDR3 region has 15 residues. The V and J ends lost 7 bases and 6 bases respectively, with 18 bases between them. The germline gives CDR1 MNHNS, CDR2 SASEGT. The CDR3 here is CASIPGPSFAGELFF. CDR3 coding DNA: TGTGCCAGCATTCCGGGGCCGTCATTCGCCGGGGAGCTGTTTTTT.

This rearrangement joins TRBV9 to TRBJ2-2, with TRBD2 identical over 8 bases. Per the germline V gene, CDR1 is SGDLS and CDR2 is YYNGEE. The V and J ends lost 2 bases and 4 bases, in that order; junction bases with no gene match: 4. This CDR3 has 15 residues. The CDR3 nucleotides are TGTGCCAGCAGCGTGGGACTAGTCGGCACCGGGGAGCTGTTTTTT. Protein: CASSVGLVGTGELFF.

The chain recombines TRBV5-6 with TRBJ2-1; 13 bases align to TRBD2. This CDR3 spans 15 amino acids. V shed 5 bases and J 6 bases; nucleotides not matched to a gene: 5. Germline CDR1 is SGHDT and CDR2 is YYEEEE. Here the CDR3 reads CASSRRTSGSNEQFF. CDR3 nucleotides: TGTGCCAGCAGTCGACGGACTAGCGGGAGCAATGAGCAGTTCTTC. Combining the CDR3 with reference TRBV5-6 and TRBJ2-1 gives the whole variable domain DAGVTQSPTHLIKTRGQQVTLRCSPKSGHDTVSWYQQALGQGPQFIFQYYEEEERQRGNFPDRFSGHQFPNYSSELNVNALLLGDSALYLCASSRRTSGSNEQFFGPGTRLTVL.

The chain has TRBV5-1 and TRBJ2-1; D gene unclear. From germline, CDR1 is SGHRS and CDR2 YFSETQ. The CDR3 sequence is 15 residues long. Trimming removed 4 bases from V and 7 bases from J, with 18 bases in between. CDR3 amino acids: CASSPPRRSWNEQFF. The CDR3, as DNA: TGCGCCAGCAGCCCCCCTAGAAGGAGTTGGAATGAGCAGTTCTTC.

The CDR3: CASSPGTGLNYEQYF. The CDR3 nucleotides are TGTGCCAGCAGTCCAGGGACAGGGCTGAACTACGAGCAGTACTTC. The J gene is TRBJ2-7, the V gene TRBV6-1; TRBD1 aligns across 9 bases. CDR3 length: 15 residues. Trimming at V came to 5 bases and at J to 3 bases, leaving 8 bases not matched to a gene. CDR1 is MNHNS and CDR2 is SASEGT in the germline V gene.

The genes are TRBV6-1 and TRBJ1-5; weak D call: TRBD1 (5 bases). The CDR3 contains 15 residues. The germline gives CDR1 MNHNS, CDR2 SASEGT. V dropped 3 bases and J dropped 6 bases, with 15 bases sitting between them. CDR3 DNA: TGTGCCAGCAGTGACACCACAGGATCTGGTCAGCCCCAGCATTTT. Translated: CASSDTTGSGQPQHF.

This chain uses TRBV4-2 with TRBJ1-5; D ambiguous. V dropped 1 base and J dropped 3 bases, with 10 bases sitting between them. This CDR3 is built from 15 residues. CDR1 and CDR2 from the germline V gene are LGHNA and YNFKEQ. The CDR3 DNA reads TGTGCCAGCAGCCAAGGTCCGCTGATCAATCAGCCCCAGCATTTT. Amino acids: CASSQGPLINQPQHF.

CDR3 sequence (DNA): TGCGCCAGCAGCTCCGGACAGCTTACTAGCACAGATACGCAGTATTTT. Protein: CASSSGQLTSTDTQYF. The chain combines TRBV5-1 with TRBJ2-3, with D possibly TRBD1 on 6 matching bases. The V gene lost 3 bases and the J gene lost 0 bases, with 14 bases spanning the gap. CDR3 length equals 16 residues. Germline CDR1 SGHRS, CDR2 YFSETQ.

The chain joins TRBV6-5 to TRBJ2-2, with D tentatively TRBD2 (5 bases). Per germline, CDR1 MNHEY and CDR2 SVGAGI. The germline V and J ends were trimmed by 1 base and 4 bases, with 13 bases remaining between them. The CDR3 covers 16 residues. The CDR3 DNA sequence: TGTGCCAGCAGTTACTTTTTGGGAGTGGGCACCGGGGAGCTGTTTTTT. Its protein product is CASSYFLGVGTGELFF.

J is TRBJ2-2 and V is TRBV4-1; D ambiguous. The CDR3 is made up of 16 amino acids. V was clipped by 3 bases and J by 4 bases, with 15 bases between them. CDR1 and CDR2 (germline): MGHRA, YSYEKL. Here the CDR3 reads CASSHRRILGTGELFF. In DNA, the CDR3 is TGCGCCAGCAGCCACCGCCGAATCCTTGGCACCGGGGAGCTGTTTTTT.

V usage is TRBV28 and J usage is TRBJ2-2, with a weak D call TRBD2 (7 bases). The germline gives CDR1 MDHEN, CDR2 SYDVKM. The CDR3 runs to 14 residues. V lost 7 bases and J lost 6, with 15 bases in between. The CDR3 is CASTLGGAAGELFF. The CDR3, as DNA: TGTGCCAGCACGTTAGGGGGGGCTGCCGGGGAGCTGTTTTTT.